This TCR beta chain emerged from a study of blood T cell repertoires in COVID-19. Study in general: PBMCs, B-cell-depleted T cells, or T cells provided the cDNA or gDNA that made up the material.

Worth noting for this clone: One junction end does not reproduce the germline sequence, and a read error may be involved.

The germline gives CDR1 SGHRS, CDR2 YFSETQ. This CDR3 spans 14 amino acids. Only in-frame clones appear in the TCRdb table, and some are missing; sequencing was by immunoSEQ multiplex PCR. The table lists 200,000 to 250,000 clones, approximately 82% of them singletons. The source is a man aged 30 to 39 who had recovered from COVID-19. The chain combines TRBV5-1 with TRBJ2-7, with 8 bases matching TRBD2. The sequencing sample was made of peripheral blood. The CDR3 here is CASSLGLEGNEQYF. DNA for the CDR3: TGCGCCAGCAGTTTGGGACTAGAGGGCAACGAGCAGTACTTC. Complete variable domain (other parts from reference TRBV5-1 and TRBJ2-7): KAGVTQTPRYLIKTRGQQVTLSCSPISGHRSVSWYQQTPGQGLQFLFEYFSETQRNKGNFPGRFSGRQFSNSRSEMNVSTLELGDSALYLCASSLGLEGNEQYFGPGTRLTVT.